The table lists the clone carrying this T cell receptor (beta chain) with many counts. The antigen is unknown. Germline CDR1 is MNHEY and CDR2 is SMNVEV (reference sequence). The CDR3 length is 13 residues. V was clipped by 5 bases and J by 1 base, with 8 bases between them. What was amplified from RNA transcripts were TCR beta CDR3 regions. Using the HTBI primer set, a first-round RT-PCR was run on the TCR CDR3. One entry per CDR3 protein, called by TCRdb with MiXCR from the multiplex PCR reads. This sample has hundreds of thousands of distinct CDR3 sequences, with more than 12% found just once. These data originate in a study of T cells in Graves' hyperthyroidism and ophthalmopathy. At the level of the study: Blood from the periphery was taken at initial diagnosis, before any treatment. Study results and caveats: Peripheral blood also featured most of the thyroid clonotypes expanded above 0.001. Ophthalmopathy was distinguished from stable hyperthyroidism by 13 V-J signatures.

The PBMCs had their origin in approximately 10 ml of fresh peripheral blood. The clonotype originates from a woman aged 45-65 years with Graves' ophthalmopathy. Sequencing input: blood. This chain connects TRBV27 to TRBJ1-1; D is unclear. CDR3 nucleotides: TGTGCCAGCAGTAAGACTTCGAACACTGAAGCTTTCTTT. Its translation is CASSKTSNTEAFF.